This TCR beta chain appears in the sequencing data of a study of T-cell reconstitution after alpha-beta-depleted transplantation in children. The germline V gene encodes CDR1 SGHRS and CDR2 YFSETQ. The V end lost 4 bases, the J end lost 0 bases, and 8 bases lay between the germline ends. The CDR3 extends over 14 amino acids. This clonotype was seen ten or more times. Preparation of the TCRbeta library involved a method that used unique molecular identifiers. TCRdb reprocessed the PCR reads via MiXCR and lists one record per CDR3 protein. The profile shows tens of thousands of distinct CDR3 sequences, under 6.5% of them singletons.

This receptor was obtained from a female patient younger than 10 who had a stem cell transplant for aplastic anemia, so the T cells may come from the graft donor. Source: PBMCs, mostly from graft donor cells, taken 60 days after TCRalphabeta/CD19-depleted stem cell transplant. The J gene is TRBJ1-5, the V gene TRBV5-1; maybe TRBD1 (5 bases). The CDR3 sequence: CASSRGGSNQPQHF. CDR3 nucleotides: TGCGCCAGCAGCAGGGGAGGTAGCAATCAGCCCCAGCATTTT.